This is a list of T cell receptor beta chains from one sample in a study of T cells in Graves' hyperthyroidism and ophthalmopathy. One entry per CDR3 protein, called by TCRdb with MiXCR from the multiplex PCR reads. The sample yields some 570,000 distinct CDR3 sequences, approximately 15% seen once. The material sequenced was blood. Every receptor here comes from a woman between 18 and 30 years old with Graves' ophthalmopathy. CDR3s include the opening cysteine and the closing phenylalanine or tryptophan. A D gene is named only where the DNA matches it firmly. Part of the rows lack a size; the others show once, few, many or a class for expanded clones.

abundance,j_gene,v_gene,d_gene,CDR3nt,CDR3aa
once,TRBJ2-7,TRBV18,.,TGTGCCAGCTCACCACCGATCACTAGATTCACCTACGAGCAGTACTTC,CASSPPITRFTYEQYF
many,TRBJ2-7,TRBV5-1,TRBD2,TGCGCCAGCAGCTTGATTAGCGGGAGCGGAACCTACGAGCAGTACTTC,CASSLISGSGTYEQYF
.,TRBJ1-6,TRBV25-1,TRBD1,TGTGCCAGCAGCGACAGGGGGAATTCACCCCTCCACTTT,CASSDRGNSPLHF
.,TRBJ1-1,TRBV19,.,TGTGCCGTTGGGGGGCAGAGGACTGAAGCTTTCTTT,CAVGGQRTEAFF
many,TRBJ2-7,TRBV20-1,TRBD1,TGCAGTGCTGGGGGACAGCTTATTTCCTACGAGCAGTACTTC,CSAGGQLISYEQYF
many,TRBJ1-3,TRBV20-1,.,TGCAGTGCTGGGCGGGGACCACAGTGGCGGGCCTCTGGAAACACCATATATTTT,CSAGRGPQWRASGNTIYF
.,TRBJ1-3,TRBV29-1,.,TGCAGCGTTGGGGGGGGGTTCGACTCTGGAAACACCATATATTTT,CSVGGGFDSGNTIYF
many,TRBJ2-1,TRBV12-3/TRBV12-4,TRBD2,TGTGCCAGCAGCCTTAGCGGGAGAAGGCAGTTCTTC,CASSLSGRRQFF
few,TRBJ2-5,TRBV6-1,.,TGTGCCAGCACCCGACAGGGAGGGAAGACCCAGTACTTC,CASTRQGGKTQYF
many,TRBJ2-1,TRBV7-9,.,TGTGCCAGCAGCCCCCCCGGTGTAGGGCAGTTCTTC,CASSPPGVGQFF
.,TRBJ2-7,TRBV20-1,TRBD1,TGCAGTGCTAAATTGTCAGGGGGCATGCACGAGCAGTACTTC,CSAKLSGGMHEQYF
many,TRBJ2-7,TRBV28,.,TGTGCCAGCGGCACGGGAGATTCCTACGAGCAGTACTTC,CASGTGDSYEQYF
many,TRBJ2-7,TRBV7-2,TRBD2,TGTGCCAGCAGCTTAGGAGCGGGGAAAACCTACGAGCAGTACTTC,CASSLGAGKTYEQYF
few,TRBJ1-3,TRBV12-3/TRBV12-4,.,TGTGCCAGCAGACCCGACCCAATTATTCCTGGAAACACCATATATTTT,CASRPDPIIPGNTIYF
many,TRBJ1-5,TRBV12-3/TRBV12-4,TRBD1,TGTGCCAGCAGTCAGGGACAGGGTGGCAATCAGCCCCAGCATTTT,CASSQGQGGNQPQHF
many,TRBJ2-7,TRBV7-3,TRBD2,TGTGCCAGCAGCCCACAAGAGACTAGCGGGTGGCAGTACTTC,CASSPQETSGWQYF
many,TRBJ1-1,TRBV12-5,TRBD1,TGTGCTAGTGGTCCCGGGACAGCTGAAGCTTTCTTT,CASGPGTAEAFF
many,TRBJ2-3,TRBV11-2,TRBD2,TGTGCCAGCAGCTTAGCCCTAGCGGGAGTAAGGAATACGCAGTATTTT,CASSLALAGVRNTQYF
.,TRBJ1-5,TRBV5-6,.,TGTGCCAGCAGCGTGGGGTATAGCAATCAGCCCCAGCATTTT,CASSVGYSNQPQHF
many,TRBJ2-5,TRBV7-2,TRBD2,TGTGCCAGCAGCCCCCGGGAGGGGGGTAGGGAGACCCAGTACTTC,CASSPREGGRETQYF
.,TRBJ2-3,TRBV6-5,.,TGTGCCAGCAGTTACGACCATGCTGTACAAACGCAGTATTTT,CASSYDHAVQTQYF
.,TRBJ2-7,TRBV27,TRBD2,TGTGCCAGCATGCTGGCAGCGGGGATTGCGTACGAGCAGTACTTC,CASMLAAGIAYEQYF